Below, 3 T cell receptor beta chains from the same sample are listed, as sequenced in a study of tumor and adjacent non-tumor tissue in lung cancer. RNA was extracted from bulk tissue without any cell sorting. More than 3 cm separated this lung sample from the edge of the tumor. A modified ARM-PCR protocol with three rounds of nested PCR amplified TCRbeta. TCRdb called the multiplex PCR reads again in MiXCR, with one record for every CDR3 protein. The sample includes roughly 70,000 distinct CDR3 sequences, around 65% of them seen just once. Material: distant non-tumor lung tissue. The receptors come from a woman between 45 and 60 years old with non-small cell lung cancer.

This clonotype was detected only a few times. This clone may be a read error of a much larger clone one base away. The chain recombines TRBV20-1 with TRBJ1-1; TRBD1 matches at 8 bases. This CDR3 spans 13 amino acids. V trimming: 7 bases; J trimming: 6 bases; junction bases outside the gene matches: 10. Germline-derived CDR1 and CDR2 are DFQATT and SNEGSKA (reference sequence). CDR3 region: CSDGTGRGPEAFF. The CDR3 DNA follows: TGCAGTGATGGGACAGGTAGAGGTCCTGAAGCTTTCTTT.

This clonotype has ten or more counts. The V and J genes are TRBV6-2 or TRBV6-3 and TRBJ1-1; D may be TRBD1 (5 bases). Germline V gene sequence: CDR1 MNHEY, CDR2 SVGEGT. Trimming left V 4 bases short and J 6 bases short, with 9 bases between. There are 12 residues in the CDR3. CDR3 amino acids: CASSLGGAEAFF. The CDR3 DNA reads TGTGCCAGCAGTTTGGGGGGGGCTGAAGCTTTCTTT.

The chain recombines TRBV6-1 with TRBJ2-1, with a tentative D call TRBD1 (5 bases). The germline V gene has CDR1 MNHNS and CDR2 SASEGT. CDR3 length: 18 amino acids. V gave up 11 bases and J gave up 0 bases, with 26 bases separating them. The CDR3 loop is CAGTLKRGGVGSYNEQFF. CDR3 DNA sequence: TGTGCCGGCACCCTCAAAAGGGGTGGGGTTGGCTCCTACAATGAGCAGTTCTTC.